This paragraph reports one T cell receptor beta chain. Many counts were recorded for this clonotype. Its antigen specificity is not known. No much larger clonotype is one base removed from it; base qualities were not supplied. This entry is derived from a study of T cells in Graves' hyperthyroidism and ophthalmopathy (dated by TCRdb to between 2018 and 2021). Regarding the study in general: Peripheral blood samples were taken at the time of initial diagnosis, prior to any treatment. A discovery cohort of around 100 patients, 43 with Graves' ophthalmopathy and over 55 with stable Graves' hyperthyroidism, was used to find distinguishing TCR V-J signatures. Prospective prediction of ophthalmopathy was tested in an independent validation cohort consisting of 18 to 20 hyperthyroidism patients and more than 15 patients who later progressed to ophthalmopathy. For training and testing, the 100 or so patients in the discovery cohort were randomly divided in a 7:3 ratio. The study also compared thyroid tissue and blood T-cell repertoires from roughly 6 Graves' hyperthyroidism patients. Following sampling, methimazole starting at 30 mg daily was given to hyperthyroidism patients, and high-dose intravenous methylprednisolone was given to ophthalmopathy patients. The paper reports TCR Vbeta CDR3 sequencing of some 140 peripheral blood samples: approximately 41 ophthalmopathy, roughly 74 hyperthyroidism and approximately 17 progressor patients. Study-wide conclusions, independent of this receptor: Most expanded thyroid clonotypes (frequency above 0.001) were also detected in blood, a finding suggesting that blood repertoires may reflect thyroid immune responses. No statistical method was used to fix the sample size in advance, and group allocation was not hidden from the investigators. A 13 V-J signature model separated ophthalmopathy from stable hyperthyroidism, with 87.88% sensitivity and 81.08% specificity in cross-validation and 80%/75% in testing. In validation, progression to ophthalmopathy was predicted by the model with 70% to 71% sensitivity and around 76% specificity, a median of approximately 6.5 months before onset.

The CDR3 runs 14 amino acids, cysteine and phenylalanine included. Only the CDR3 DNA is retained, 42 bases long and in frame from the first base. Trimming takes 5 bases off V and 5 bases off J; junction bases not matched to a gene: 6. In the germline V gene, CDR1 corresponds to MGHRA and CDR2 to YSYEKL. In the ophthalmopathy patients, disease was moderately to severely active, with a Clinical Activity Score of 3 or more, a NOSPECS grade of 4 or more, and a duration of less than 3 months. Any patient with an uncontrolled infection, another autoimmune disease, pregnancy or lactation was excluded. Diagnoses were based on clinical symptoms, serum thyroxine and TRAb, thyroid ultrasound and orbital computed tomography. PBMCs were isolated from 7.5 to 10 ml of fresh peripheral blood by Ficoll-Paque density gradient centrifugation. Total RNA was extracted with Trizol reagent, and quality was checked on an Agilent 2100 Bioanalyzer.

TCR beta CDR3 regions were amplified from RNA transcripts. The TCR CDR3 was subjected to a first round of RT-PCR using the HTBI primer set and the Qiagen OneStep RT-PCR kit. Libraries were constructed in a second round of multiplex PCR, after which size selection and purification were performed. Libraries were sequenced paired-end with 100 bp reads on an Illumina HiSeq2000. As for how the authors treated the data: SOAPnuke was used to process the raw data, removing reads that contained adapters or uncalled bases, had a mean Phred below 15, or lacked an exact match to the constant primer or identifier. COPE v1.2.5 was used to merge the high-quality paired reads, and each unique nucleotide sequence was defined as a clonotype. MiTCR v1.1 was used to align clonotypes to the IMGT TRBV, TRBD and TRBJ reference segments. Analysis was restricted to V-J combinations with a frequency above 0.0001, which covered 99% to 99.2% of repertoires. The TCS score was defined as the ratio of F50 (clonal expansion) to E x V (chaos), calculated using BLOSUM62-based TCRdist between CDR3 peptides within each V-J. Welch's t-statistics and random forest reduced 500 to 650 V-J features to roughly 13, which were used in a naive Bayes classifier (R e1071). The public reads were run again by TCRdb, first through fastp at Q25 and then through MiXCR, and only productive beta chains were kept. Each entry merges the rows of one CDR3 protein and shows their most common DNA and genes. TCRdb assigned the V and J calls; the authors' analysis was not used. Here the sample has 400,000 or so distinct CDR3 sequences; over 12% occur a single time. 25% to 30% of the sample goes to the ten largest clones.

Rearrangement joined TRBV4-1 to TRBJ2-1; TRBD2 lines up with 7 middle nucleotides. The sequence was collected from a man aged 45-60 years with Graves' ophthalmopathy. Material: blood. The nucleotide sequence is given as TGCGCCAGCAGCACCCAGGGAGGGGACAATGAGCAGTTCTTC. Its translation reads: CASSTQGGDNEQFF.